Detailed here is one T cell receptor (beta chain). Produced via immunoSEQ multiplex PCR; TCRdb's table is partial and in-frame only. The sample shows under 55,000 clones, around 81% of them seen only once. This sample was taken from a study of T cells in localized non-small cell lung cancer. Germline trimming cut 1 base from V and 7 bases from J; bases unmatched to any gene: 0. Per the germline V gene, CDR1 is SGHTA and CDR2 is FQGNSA. The CDR3 spans 14 residues. This specimen was PBMCs, taken before any cancer treatment. The J gene is TRBJ1-6, the V gene TRBV7-2, with 8 bases fitting TRBD1. The sequence was collected from a woman aged 35 to 75 with stage II lung adenocarcinoma. CDR3 region: CASSLDRGNSPLHF. As DNA, the CDR3 is TGTGCCAGCAGCTTAGACAGGGGGAATTCACCCCTCCACTTT. The whole variable domain, remainder taken from reference TRBV7-2 and TRBJ1-6, is GAGVSQSPSNKVTEKGKDVELRCDPISGHTALYWYRQSLGQGLEFLIYFQGNSAPDKSGLPSDRFSAERTGGSVSTLTIQRTQQEDSAVYLCASSLDRGNSPLHFGNGTRLTVT.